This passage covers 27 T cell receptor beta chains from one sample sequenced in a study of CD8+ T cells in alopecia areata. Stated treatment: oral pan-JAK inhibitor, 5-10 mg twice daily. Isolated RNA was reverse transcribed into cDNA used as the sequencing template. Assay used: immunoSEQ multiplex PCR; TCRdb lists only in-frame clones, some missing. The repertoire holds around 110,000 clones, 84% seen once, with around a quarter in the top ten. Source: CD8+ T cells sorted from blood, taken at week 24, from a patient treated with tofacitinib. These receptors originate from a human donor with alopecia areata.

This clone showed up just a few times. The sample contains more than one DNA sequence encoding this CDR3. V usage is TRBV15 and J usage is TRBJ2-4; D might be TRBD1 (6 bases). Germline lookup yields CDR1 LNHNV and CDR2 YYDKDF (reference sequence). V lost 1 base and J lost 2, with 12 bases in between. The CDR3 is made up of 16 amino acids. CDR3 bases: TGTGCCACCAGCAGAGCGTCCAGGGGAACCAAAAACATTCAGTACTTC. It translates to CATSRASRGTKNIQYF.

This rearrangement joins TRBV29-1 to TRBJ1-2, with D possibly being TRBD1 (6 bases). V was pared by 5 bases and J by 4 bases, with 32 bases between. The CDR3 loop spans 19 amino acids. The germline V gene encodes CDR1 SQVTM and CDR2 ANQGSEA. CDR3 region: CSVLGGGQLSAGVRYGYTF. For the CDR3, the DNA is TGCAGCGTTTTAGGGGGAGGACAGCTATCGGCAGGGGTTCGCTATGGCTACACCTTC.

CDR3 in DNA: TGTGCCAGCAGTTACTCGAGACAGGGGGCTAACTACGAGCAGTACTTC. Translation gives CASSYSRQGANYEQYF. The chain links TRBV6-5 to TRBJ2-7; 10 bases agree with TRBD1. CDR1 is MNHEY, CDR2 SVGAGI, per germline. J gave up 3 bases and V 0 bases, and 5 bases lay outside the gene matches. This CDR3 comprises 16 residues.

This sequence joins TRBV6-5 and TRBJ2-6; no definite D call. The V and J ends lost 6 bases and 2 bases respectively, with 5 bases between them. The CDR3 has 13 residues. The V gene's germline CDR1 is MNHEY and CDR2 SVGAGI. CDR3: CASSRAGANVLTF. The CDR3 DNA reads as TGTGCCAGCAGCCGAGCTGGGGCCAACGTCCTGACTTTC.

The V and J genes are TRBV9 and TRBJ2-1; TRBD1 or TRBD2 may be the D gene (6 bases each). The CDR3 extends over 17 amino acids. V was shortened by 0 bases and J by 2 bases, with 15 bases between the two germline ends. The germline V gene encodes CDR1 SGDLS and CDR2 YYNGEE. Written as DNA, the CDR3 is TGTGCCAGCAGCGTAGCTTGGGGGGCACAAGCCTACAATGAGCAGTTCTTC. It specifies CASSVAWGAQAYNEQFF.

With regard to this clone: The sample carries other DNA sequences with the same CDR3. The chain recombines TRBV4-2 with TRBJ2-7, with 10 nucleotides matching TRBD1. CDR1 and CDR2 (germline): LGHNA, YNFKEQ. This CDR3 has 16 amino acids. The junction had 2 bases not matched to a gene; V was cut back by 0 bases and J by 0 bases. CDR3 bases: TGTGCCAGCAGCCAAGAAGGGACAGGGGCCTCCTACGAGCAGTACTTC. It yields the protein CASSQEGTGASYEQYF.

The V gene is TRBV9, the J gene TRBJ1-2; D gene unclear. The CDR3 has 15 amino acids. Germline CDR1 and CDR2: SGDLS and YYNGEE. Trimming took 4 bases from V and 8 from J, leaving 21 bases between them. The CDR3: CASSSSGRGDGGYTF. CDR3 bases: TGTGCCAGCAGCTCGAGCGGACGGGGAGACGGGGGCTACACCTTC. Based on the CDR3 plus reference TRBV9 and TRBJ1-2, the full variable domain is DSGVTQTPKHLITATGQRVTLRCSPRSGDLSVYWYQQSLDQGLQFLIQYYNGEERAKGNILERFSAQQFPDLHSELNLSSLELGDSALYFCASSSSGRGDGGYTFGSGTRLTVV.

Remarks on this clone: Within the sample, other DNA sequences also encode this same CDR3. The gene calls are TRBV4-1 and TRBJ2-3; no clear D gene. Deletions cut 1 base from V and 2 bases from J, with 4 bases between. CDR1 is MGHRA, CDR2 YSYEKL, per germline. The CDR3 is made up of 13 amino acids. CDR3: CASSQVSTDTQYF. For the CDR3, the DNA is TGCGCCAGCAGCCAAGTATCCACAGATACGCAGTATTTT.

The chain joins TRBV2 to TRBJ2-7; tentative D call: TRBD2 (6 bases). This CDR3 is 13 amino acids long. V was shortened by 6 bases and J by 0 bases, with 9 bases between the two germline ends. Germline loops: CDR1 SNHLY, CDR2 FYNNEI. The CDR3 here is CASRDGSSYEQYF. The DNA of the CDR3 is TGTGCCAGCAGGGACGGGAGCTCCTACGAGCAGTACTTC. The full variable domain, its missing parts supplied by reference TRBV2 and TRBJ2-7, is EPEVTQTPSHQVTQMGQEVILRCVPISNHLYFYWYRQILGQKVEFLVSFYNNEISEKSEIFDDQFSVERPDGSNFTLKIRSTKLEDSAMYFCASRDGSSYEQYFGPGTRLTVT.

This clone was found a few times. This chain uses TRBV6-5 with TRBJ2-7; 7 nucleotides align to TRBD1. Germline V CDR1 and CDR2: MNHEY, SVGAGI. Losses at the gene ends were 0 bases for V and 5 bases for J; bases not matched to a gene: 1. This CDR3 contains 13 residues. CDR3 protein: CASSYSQGNEQYF. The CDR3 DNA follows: TGTGCCAGCAGTTACTCACAGGGGAACGAGCAGTACTTC.

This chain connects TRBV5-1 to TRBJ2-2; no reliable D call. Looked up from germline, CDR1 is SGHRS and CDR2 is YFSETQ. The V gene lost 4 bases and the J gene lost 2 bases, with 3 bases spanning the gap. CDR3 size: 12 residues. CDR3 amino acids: CASSRNTGELFF. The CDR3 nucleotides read TGCGCCAGCAGCCGAAACACCGGGGAGCTGTTTTTT. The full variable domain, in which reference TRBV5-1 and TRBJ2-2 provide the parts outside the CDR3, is KAGVTQTPRYLIKTRGQQVTLSCSPISGHRSVSWYQQTPGQGLQFLFEYFSETQRNKGNFPGRFSGRQFSNSRSEMNVSTLELGDSALYLCASSRNTGELFFGEGSRLTVL.

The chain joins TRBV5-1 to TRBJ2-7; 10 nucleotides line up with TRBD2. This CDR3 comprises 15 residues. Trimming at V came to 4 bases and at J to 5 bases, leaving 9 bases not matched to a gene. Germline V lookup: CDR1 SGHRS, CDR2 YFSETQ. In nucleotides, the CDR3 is TGCGCCAGCAGCCACGGGACTAGCGCTGGCGACGAGCAGTACTTC. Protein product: CASSHGTSAGDEQYF. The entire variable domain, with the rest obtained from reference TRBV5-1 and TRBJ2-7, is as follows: KAGVTQTPRYLIKTRGQQVTLSCSPISGHRSVSWYQQTPGQGLQFLFEYFSETQRNKGNFPGRFSGRQFSNSRSEMNVSTLELGDSALYLCASSHGTSAGDEQYFGPGTRLTVT.

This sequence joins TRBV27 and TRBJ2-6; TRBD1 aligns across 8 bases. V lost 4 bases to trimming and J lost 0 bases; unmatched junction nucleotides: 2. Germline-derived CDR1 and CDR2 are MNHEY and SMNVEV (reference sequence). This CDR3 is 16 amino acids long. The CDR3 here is CASSYGQGSGANVLTF. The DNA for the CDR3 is TGTGCCAGCAGTTACGGACAGGGCTCTGGGGCCAACGTCCTGACTTTC.

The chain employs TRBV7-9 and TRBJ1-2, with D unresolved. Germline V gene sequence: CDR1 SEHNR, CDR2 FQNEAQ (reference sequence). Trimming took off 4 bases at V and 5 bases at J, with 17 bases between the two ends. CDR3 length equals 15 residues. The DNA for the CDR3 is TGTGCCAGCAGCTCCCGGGAGGCACCATCTTATGGCTACACCTTC. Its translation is CASSSREAPSYGYTF.

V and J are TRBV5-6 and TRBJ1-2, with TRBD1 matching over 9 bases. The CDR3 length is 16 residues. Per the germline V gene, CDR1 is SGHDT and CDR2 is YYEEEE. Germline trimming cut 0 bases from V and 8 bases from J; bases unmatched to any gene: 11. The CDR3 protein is CASSLVGGQGGSGYTF. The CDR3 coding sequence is TGTGCCAGCAGCTTGGTAGGGGGACAGGGAGGATCCGGCTACACCTTC.

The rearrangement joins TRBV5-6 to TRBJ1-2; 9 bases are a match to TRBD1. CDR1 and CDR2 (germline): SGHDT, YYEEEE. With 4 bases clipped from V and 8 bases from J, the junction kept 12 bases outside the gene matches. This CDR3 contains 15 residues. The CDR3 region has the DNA TGTGCCAGCAGCCAGGCCGGGACAGGGAGTAGGGGCTACACCTTC. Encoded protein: CASSQAGTGSRGYTF.

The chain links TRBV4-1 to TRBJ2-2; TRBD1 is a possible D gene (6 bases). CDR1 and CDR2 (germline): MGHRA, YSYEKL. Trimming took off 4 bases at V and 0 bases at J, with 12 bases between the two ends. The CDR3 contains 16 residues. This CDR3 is CASSPRTEPNTGELFF. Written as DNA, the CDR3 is TGCGCCAGCAGCCCAAGGACAGAACCGAACACCGGGGAGCTGTTTTTT.

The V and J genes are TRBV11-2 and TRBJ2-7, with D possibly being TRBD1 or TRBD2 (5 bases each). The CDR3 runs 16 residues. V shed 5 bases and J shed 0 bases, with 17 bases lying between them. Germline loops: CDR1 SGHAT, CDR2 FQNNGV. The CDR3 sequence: CASSPSSGTYSYEQYF. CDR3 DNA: TGTGCCAGCAGCCCCTCTTCTGGGACGTACTCCTACGAGCAGTACTTC.

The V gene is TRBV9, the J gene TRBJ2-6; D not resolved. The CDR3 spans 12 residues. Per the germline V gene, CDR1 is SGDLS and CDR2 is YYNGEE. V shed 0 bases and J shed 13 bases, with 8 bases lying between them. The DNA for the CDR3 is TGTGCCAGCAGCGTAGTGAAGGGTGTCCTGACTTTC. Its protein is CASSVVKGVLTF.

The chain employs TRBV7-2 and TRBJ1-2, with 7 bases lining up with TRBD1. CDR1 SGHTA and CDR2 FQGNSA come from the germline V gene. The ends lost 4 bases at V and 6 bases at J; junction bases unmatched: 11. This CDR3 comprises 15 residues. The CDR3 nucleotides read TGTGCCAGCAGCTCGAATCCCGGGACAGTAGATGGCTACACCTTC. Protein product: CASSSNPGTVDGYTF.

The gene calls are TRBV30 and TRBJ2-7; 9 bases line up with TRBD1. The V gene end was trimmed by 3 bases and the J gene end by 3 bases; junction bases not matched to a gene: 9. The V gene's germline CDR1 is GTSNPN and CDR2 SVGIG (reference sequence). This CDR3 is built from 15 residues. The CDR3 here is CAWRPAGDRVYEQYF. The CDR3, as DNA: TGTGCCTGGAGGCCAGCCGGGGACAGGGTCTACGAGCAGTACTTC.

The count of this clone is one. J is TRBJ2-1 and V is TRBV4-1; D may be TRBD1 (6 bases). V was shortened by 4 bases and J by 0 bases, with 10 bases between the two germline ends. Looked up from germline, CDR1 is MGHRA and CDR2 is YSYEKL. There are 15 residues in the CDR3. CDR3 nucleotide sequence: TGCGCCAGCAGCCCCCGGGACAACTCCTACAATGAGCAGTTCTTC. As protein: CASSPRDNSYNEQFF.

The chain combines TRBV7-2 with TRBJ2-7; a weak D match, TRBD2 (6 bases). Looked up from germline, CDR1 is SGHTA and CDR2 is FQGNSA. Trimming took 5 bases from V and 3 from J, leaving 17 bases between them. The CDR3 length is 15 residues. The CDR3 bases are TGTGCCAGCAGCCCGGGGGTCGGACCCTACTACGAGCAGTACTTC. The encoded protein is CASSPGVGPYYEQYF.

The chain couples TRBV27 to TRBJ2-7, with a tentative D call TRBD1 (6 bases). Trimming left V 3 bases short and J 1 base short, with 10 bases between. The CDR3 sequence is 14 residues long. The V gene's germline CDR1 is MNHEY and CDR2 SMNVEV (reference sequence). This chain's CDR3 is CASSFRQGSYEQYF. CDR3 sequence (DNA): TGTGCCAGCAGTTTTCGCCAGGGGTCCTACGAGCAGTACTTC.

CDR3 loop: CATSRGAGGTGELFF. CDR3 sequence (DNA): TGTGCCACCAGCAGAGGGGCAGGGGGAACCGGGGAGCTGTTTTTT. The rearrangement uses TRBV15 and TRBJ2-2; 7 bases agree with TRBD1. This CDR3 spans 15 amino acids. After removal of 1 base from V and 5 bases from J, the junction contained 4 bases not matched to a gene. Germline CDR1 LNHNV, CDR2 YYDKDF (reference sequence).

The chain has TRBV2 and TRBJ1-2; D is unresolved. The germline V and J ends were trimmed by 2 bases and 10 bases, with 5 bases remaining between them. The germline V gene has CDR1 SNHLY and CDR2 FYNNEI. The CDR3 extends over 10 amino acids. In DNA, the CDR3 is TGTGCCAGCAGTGAATTTATCTACACCTTC. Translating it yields CASSEFIYTF.

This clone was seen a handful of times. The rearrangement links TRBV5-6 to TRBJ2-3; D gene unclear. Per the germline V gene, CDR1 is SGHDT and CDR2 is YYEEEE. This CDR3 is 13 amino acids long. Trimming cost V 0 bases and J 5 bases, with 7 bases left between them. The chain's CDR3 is CASSLDQEDTQYF. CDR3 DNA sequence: TGTGCCAGCAGCTTGGACCAGGAAGATACGCAGTATTTT.